Following are 3 T cell receptor beta chains from one sample sequenced in a study of cytomegalovirus exposure and HLA in healthy donors. 60 Vbeta and 13 Jbeta primers were used in PCR. Sequenced by immunoSEQ multiplex PCR; TCRdb stores in-frame clones only, minus some. The table records approximately 160,000 clones, 68% of them present only once. The sample was PBMCs. The receptors originated from a woman aged 18-35 years in good health and CMV-seropositive.

The chain recombines TRBV27 with TRBJ1-1; D might be TRBD1 (6 bases). The germline V gene encodes CDR1 MNHEY and CDR2 SMNVEV (reference sequence). V lost 6 bases, J lost 1 base, and 9 bases lay in between. The CDR3 length is 13 residues. CDR3 DNA: TGTGCCAGCAGGGACAGAAAGAACACTGAAGCTTTCTTT. Protein product: CASRDRKNTEAFF.

This clone was seen more than once but under ten times. The chain carries TRBV10-1 and TRBJ1-1; 7 positions agree with TRBD1. This CDR3 comprises 13 residues. From germline, CDR1 is WNHNN and CDR2 SYGVQD (reference sequence). V was clipped by 6 bases and J by 11 bases; unmatched bases: 12. Here the CDR3 reads CASRETPTGTAFF. The CDR3 nucleotides read TGCGCCAGCAGGGAGACCCCGACAGGGACGGCTTTCTTT.

V and J are TRBV9 and TRBJ1-1; unclear D gene. This CDR3 is built from 12 residues. The V gene's germline CDR1 is SGDLS and CDR2 YYNGEE. Trimming took off 4 bases at V and 4 bases at J, with 8 bases between the two ends. The CDR3 region is CASSSGSTEAFF. CDR3 sequence (DNA): TGTGCCAGCAGCTCGGGGTCCACTGAAGCTTTCTTT.